What follows is one T cell receptor beta chain and its context. Its target is not known. This sample was included in a study of cytomegalovirus exposure and HLA in healthy donors. Whole-study results and caveats: Most of the TCR beta V segments (in an earlier analysis) were productive either about 87% or about 30% of the time.

The primer mix had 60 Vbeta and 13 Jbeta primers. The assay was immunoSEQ multiplex PCR, and TCRdb's table has in-frame clones only and misses some. The sample includes around 40,000 clones. This receptor was identified in a man between 35 and 55 years old in good health and CMV-seropositive. Source material: PBMCs.

This CDR3 is CASRRWSDQETQYF. As DNA, the CDR3 is TGTGCCAGCAGACGTTGGAGCGATCAAGAGACCCAGTACTTC. This chain joins TRBV7-2 and TRBJ2-5; D gene unclear. This CDR3 is built from 14 residues. V was trimmed by 6 bases and J by 2 bases, leaving 13 bases between them. From germline, CDR1 is SGHTA and CDR2 FQGNSA.